The source of this T cell receptor beta chain is a study of T cell responses to AZD1222 COVID-19 vaccine. The study, taken as a whole, reports: Repertoire sampling happened only post peak T cell response.

V dropped 4 bases and J dropped 8; count of bases not matched to a gene: 17. The CDR3 contains 18 residues. The germline V gene has CDR1 MNHEY and CDR2 SMNVEV (reference sequence). Points on this clone: What it binds is unknown.

Generated by immunoSEQ multiplex PCR, the TCRdb table keeps only in-frame clones and is missing some. The table has more than 95,000 clones, around 89% seen once; the top ten hold roughly 11%. The clonotype was recovered from an adult in good health. The sample in question was peripheral blood, obtained on day 0 of MenACWY control vaccination. This chain links TRBV27 with TRBJ2-2; TRBD1 matches at 9 bases. The CDR3 loop reads CASSSFPFPDRGLGELFF. Written as DNA, the CDR3 is TGTGCCAGCAGTTCCTTCCCATTTCCCGACAGGGGGTTAGGGGAGCTGTTTTTT.